These T cell receptor beta chains were read from a single sample in a study of blood T cells in healthy people across ages. TCRdb analysed the 5' RACE reads with MiXCR anew, one entry per CDR3 protein. The sample lists about 800,000 distinct CDR3 sequences, about 46% occurring once. The sample taken for sequencing was blood. All receptors come from a man older than 75 in good health. The CDR3 runs from the conserved cysteine through the conserved F or W. Each record gives: V gene, D gene, J gene, clone size, CDR3 DNA, CDR3 protein. The D gene is left open where the match is weak. Size is omitted from some rows. Given values are once, few, many or a class for expanded clones.

v_gene: TRBV12-3/TRBV12-4
d_gene: .
j_gene: TRBJ1-4
abundance: few
CDR3nt: TGTGCCACCGGACAGACGAATGAAAAACTGTTTTTT
CDR3aa: CATGQTNEKLFF

v_gene: TRBV6-1
d_gene: .
j_gene: TRBJ1-1
abundance: .
CDR3nt: TGTGCCAGCACTCCCTCGGGACATGGCACTGAAGCTTTCTTT
CDR3aa: CASTPSGHGTEAFF

v_gene: TRBV9
d_gene: TRBD1
j_gene: TRBJ2-4
abundance: .
CDR3nt: TGTGCCAGCAGCGTAGGACAGGGAAAGAGGGAGCAGTACTTC
CDR3aa: CASSVGQGKREQYF

v_gene: TRBV20-1
d_gene: TRBD1
j_gene: TRBJ1-1
abundance: .
CDR3nt: TGCAGTGCTATCGACGCGGGACAGGGGAACACTGAAGCTTTCTTT
CDR3aa: CSAIDAGQGNTEAFF

v_gene: TRBV7-2
d_gene: .
j_gene: TRBJ2-7
abundance: .
CDR3nt: TGTGCCAGCAGCTTAGAAAAGTCCTTAGCGAATGAGCAGTACTTC
CDR3aa: CASSLEKSLANEQYF

v_gene: TRBV10-2
d_gene: .
j_gene: TRBJ2-1
abundance: .
CDR3nt: TGCGCCAGCAGTACTCCGGGCGGCTCCTACAATGAGCAGTTCTTC
CDR3aa: CASSTPGGSYNEQFF

v_gene: TRBV27
d_gene: .
j_gene: TRBJ2-2
abundance: few
CDR3nt: TGTGCCAGCAGTCAACTAGGGGAGCTGTTTTTT
CDR3aa: CASSQLGELFF

v_gene: TRBV3-1
d_gene: .
j_gene: TRBJ2-1
abundance: many
CDR3nt: TGTGCCAGCAGCCACCTAGCGAGCTCCTACAATGAGCAGTTCTTC
CDR3aa: CASSHLASSYNEQFF

v_gene: TRBV7-2
d_gene: .
j_gene: TRBJ2-3
abundance: few
CDR3nt: TGTGCCAGCAGCCTCCAGACTCGTCATACAGATACGCAGTATTTT
CDR3aa: CASSLQTRHTDTQYF

v_gene: TRBV19
d_gene: TRBD1
j_gene: TRBJ2-6
abundance: few
CDR3nt: TGTGCCAGCACGGACAGGGCCCCTGGGGCCAACGTCCTGACTTTC
CDR3aa: CASTDRAPGANVLTF

v_gene: TRBV5-1
d_gene: TRBD2
j_gene: TRBJ2-7
abundance: .
CDR3nt: TGCGCCAGCAGCTTCGGTAGCGGGAGTCCGGGGGAGCAGTACTTC
CDR3aa: CASSFGSGSPGEQYF

v_gene: TRBV20-1
d_gene: .
j_gene: TRBJ2-3
abundance: .
CDR3nt: TGCAGTGCCGATAGCGGCTCACCCGGCACAGATACGCAGTATTTT
CDR3aa: CSADSGSPGTDTQYF

v_gene: TRBV3-1
d_gene: .
j_gene: TRBJ2-5
abundance: .
CDR3nt: TGTGCCAGCAGCCAAGGCCCGCGACTGGCGACTCGAGAGACCCAGTACTTC
CDR3aa: CASSQGPRLATRETQYF

v_gene: TRBV20-1
d_gene: .
j_gene: TRBJ2-3
abundance: .
CDR3nt: TGCAGTGCTAGAGACCTCGCTTCCGAGACACCCAGCACAGATACGCAGTATTTT
CDR3aa: CSARDLASETPSTDTQYF

v_gene: TRBV5-1
d_gene: TRBD2
j_gene: TRBJ2-3
abundance: .
CDR3nt: TGCGCCAGCAGCTTGGGGGAGGGAAGCACAGATACGCAGTATTTT
CDR3aa: CASSLGEGSTDTQYF

v_gene: TRBV12-3/TRBV12-4
d_gene: TRBD1
j_gene: TRBJ2-3
abundance: .
CDR3nt: TGTGCCAGCATCCTAGAAGGGGGCGCAGATACGCAGTATTTT
CDR3aa: CASILEGGADTQYF

v_gene: TRBV29-1
d_gene: .
j_gene: TRBJ2-3
abundance: many
CDR3nt: TGCAGCGTTGAAAGCACAGATACGCAGTATTTT
CDR3aa: CSVESTDTQYF

v_gene: TRBV7-9
d_gene: TRBD1
j_gene: TRBJ2-2
abundance: .
CDR3nt: TGTGCCAGCAGTACTCAGGGGGCCTTGAACACAGGGGAGCTGTTTTTT
CDR3aa: CASSTQGALNTGELFF

v_gene: TRBV29-1
d_gene: .
j_gene: TRBJ2-3
abundance: .
CDR3nt: TGCAGCGTACCTCCGGGGGATACGCAGTATTTT
CDR3aa: CSVPPGDTQYF

v_gene: TRBV19
d_gene: .
j_gene: TRBJ2-2
abundance: .
CDR3nt: TGTGCCAGTAGTACCCCGACCGGGGAGCTGTTTTTT
CDR3aa: CASSTPTGELFF

v_gene: TRBV20-1
d_gene: .
j_gene: TRBJ2-1
abundance: .
CDR3nt: TGCAGTGTTGAGCGGGCCGCCTCCTACAATGAGCAGTTCTTC
CDR3aa: CSVERAASYNEQFF

v_gene: TRBV2
d_gene: .
j_gene: TRBJ2-3
abundance: .
CDR3nt: TGTGCCAGCAGGGTGATTAGGGGTTCAGATACGCAGTATTTT
CDR3aa: CASRVIRGSDTQYF

v_gene: TRBV7-3
d_gene: .
j_gene: TRBJ1-1
abundance: once
CDR3nt: TGTGCCAGCAGCGCCGGGACGAGGGGGGAAGCTTTCTTT
CDR3aa: CASSAGTRGEAFF

v_gene: TRBV5-8
d_gene: .
j_gene: TRBJ1-4
abundance: few
CDR3nt: TGTGCCAGCCGACAGGCAACTAATGAAAAACTGTTTTTT
CDR3aa: CASRQATNEKLFF

v_gene: TRBV5-1
d_gene: .
j_gene: TRBJ2-1
abundance: .
CDR3nt: TGCGCCAGCTGCCGGGCGGGGCAGGCCCATGAGCAGTTCTTC
CDR3aa: CASCRAGQAHEQFF

v_gene: TRBV20-1
d_gene: TRBD1
j_gene: TRBJ2-3
abundance: .
CDR3nt: TGCAGTGCTTCTAAGGGGGCGAGCACAGATACGCAGTATTTT
CDR3aa: CSASKGASTDTQYF

v_gene: TRBV20-1
d_gene: TRBD1
j_gene: TRBJ1-1
abundance: .
CDR3nt: TGCAGTGCTACCCGACAGGGAGTGGGCACTGAAGCTTTCTTT
CDR3aa: CSATRQGVGTEAFF

v_gene: TRBV7-3
d_gene: .
j_gene: TRBJ2-2
abundance: .
CDR3nt: TGTGCCAGCAGCCAAGGCTCATCCGGGGAGCTGTTTTTT
CDR3aa: CASSQGSSGELFF

v_gene: TRBV7-2
d_gene: .
j_gene: TRBJ2-1
abundance: many
CDR3nt: TGTGCCAGCAGCTTATCTAATAGCGGCGGTGAGCAGTTCTTC
CDR3aa: CASSLSNSGGEQFF

v_gene: TRBV5-1
d_gene: TRBD2
j_gene: TRBJ2-7
abundance: .
CDR3nt: TGCGCCAGCAGCGAAGGGACTAGCGGGACCCTTTACAATGAGCAGTACTTC
CDR3aa: CASSEGTSGTLYNEQYF

v_gene: TRBV14
d_gene: .
j_gene: TRBJ1-6
abundance: few
CDR3nt: TGTGCCAGCAGCCAAGGACAGGCCTATTCACCCCTCCACTTT
CDR3aa: CASSQGQAYSPLHF

v_gene: TRBV3-1
d_gene: .
j_gene: TRBJ2-1
abundance: .
CDR3nt: TGTGCCAGCAGCTTACTCTACGGGGAGGAGCAGTTCTTC
CDR3aa: CASSLLYGEEQFF

v_gene: TRBV7-9
d_gene: .
j_gene: TRBJ1-6
abundance: .
CDR3nt: TGTGCCAGCAGTCTCCAGGCAGGGAATTCACCCCTCCACTTT
CDR3aa: CASSLQAGNSPLHF

v_gene: TRBV2
d_gene: .
j_gene: TRBJ2-4
abundance: .
CDR3nt: TGTGCCAGCAGTGAAATGGGAGCGGCCAAAAACATTCAGTACTTC
CDR3aa: CASSEMGAAKNIQYF

v_gene: TRBV2
d_gene: .
j_gene: TRBJ2-3
abundance: .
CDR3nt: TGTGCCAGCAGTGAGGGATGGATGGAATACACAGATACGCAGTATTTT
CDR3aa: CASSEGWMEYTDTQYF

v_gene: TRBV7-9
d_gene: .
j_gene: TRBJ1-2
abundance: few
CDR3nt: TGTGCCAGCAGCATTGCGTCCGGGGAGAACAACTATGGCTACACCTTC
CDR3aa: CASSIASGENNYGYTF

v_gene: TRBV28
d_gene: .
j_gene: TRBJ1-1
abundance: .
CDR3nt: TGTGCCAGCAGTACGACCCGCGGGAACACTGAAGCTTTCTTT
CDR3aa: CASSTTRGNTEAFF

v_gene: TRBV5-1
d_gene: .
j_gene: TRBJ1-4
abundance: .
CDR3nt: TGCGCCAGTAAACAGGGTGTGAATGAAAAACTGTTTTTT
CDR3aa: CASKQGVNEKLFF

v_gene: TRBV6-2/TRBV6-3
d_gene: .
j_gene: TRBJ2-7
abundance: .
CDR3nt: TGTGCCAGCAGTTACCGGACTCCAGGGGCCTACGAGCAGTACTTC
CDR3aa: CASSYRTPGAYEQYF

v_gene: TRBV20-1
d_gene: TRBD2
j_gene: TRBJ2-7
abundance: .
CDR3nt: TGCAGTGCTAAACCGGGACTAGCGGGAGTGACCCACGAGCAGTACTTC
CDR3aa: CSAKPGLAGVTHEQYF

v_gene: TRBV27
d_gene: TRBD2
j_gene: TRBJ2-1
abundance: once
CDR3nt: TGTGCCAGCACGGATCGGGGGGGTTACAATGAGCAGTTCTTC
CDR3aa: CASTDRGGYNEQFF

v_gene: TRBV3-1
d_gene: TRBD2
j_gene: TRBJ2-7
abundance: few
CDR3nt: TGTGCCAGCAGTCGCGGTAGCGGGAGTTACGAGCAGTACTTC
CDR3aa: CASSRGSGSYEQYF

v_gene: TRBV20-1
d_gene: .
j_gene: TRBJ1-4
abundance: .
CDR3nt: TGCAGTGCTAGCGCTGGGACCTCCGCCGATGAAAAACTGTTTTTT
CDR3aa: CSASAGTSADEKLFF

v_gene: TRBV11-2
d_gene: .
j_gene: TRBJ2-1
abundance: few
CDR3nt: TGTGCCAGCACAGGGGGGCAAGGAGGGCTAAATGAGCAGTTCTTC
CDR3aa: CASTGGQGGLNEQFF

v_gene: TRBV12-3/TRBV12-4
d_gene: .
j_gene: TRBJ2-3
abundance: .
CDR3nt: TGTGCCAGCAGAGCGGAGAACACAGATACGCAGTATTTT
CDR3aa: CASRAENTDTQYF

v_gene: TRBV10-3
d_gene: TRBD1
j_gene: TRBJ1-2
abundance: .
CDR3nt: TGTGCCATCACCACAGGGGGGGATAACTATGGCTACACCTTC
CDR3aa: CAITTGGDNYGYTF

v_gene: TRBV11-1
d_gene: .
j_gene: TRBJ2-7
abundance: .
CDR3nt: TGTGCCAGCAGCGCCGACGGTTACAGCTCCTACGAGCAGTACTTC
CDR3aa: CASSADGYSSYEQYF

v_gene: TRBV7-2
d_gene: .
j_gene: TRBJ2-1
abundance: .
CDR3nt: TGTGCCAGCAGCTTAAGGAGTGGGGGGTACAATGAGCAGTTCTTC
CDR3aa: CASSLRSGGYNEQFF

v_gene: TRBV25-1
d_gene: .
j_gene: TRBJ2-7
abundance: once
CDR3nt: TGTGCCAGCAGTGCCCTGGACGAAGACGAGCAGTACTTC
CDR3aa: CASSALDEDEQYF

v_gene: TRBV29-1
d_gene: .
j_gene: TRBJ1-2
abundance: .
CDR3nt: TGCAGCGTTGAAGGGCGGTCTAACTATGGCTACACCTTC
CDR3aa: CSVEGRSNYGYTF

v_gene: TRBV29-1
d_gene: TRBD1
j_gene: TRBJ2-3
abundance: .
CDR3nt: TGCAGCGTTGCAGGGGGCGCAGATACGCAGTATTTT
CDR3aa: CSVAGGADTQYF

v_gene: TRBV20-1
d_gene: .
j_gene: TRBJ2-3
abundance: .
CDR3nt: TGCAGTGCTAGACCCGGGGGAGCGGGCACAGATACGCAGTATTTT
CDR3aa: CSARPGGAGTDTQYF

v_gene: TRBV7-2
d_gene: TRBD1
j_gene: TRBJ1-4
abundance: .
CDR3nt: TGTGCCAGCAGCTCGACCGGGACAGGGAATGAAAAACTGTTTTTT
CDR3aa: CASSSTGTGNEKLFF